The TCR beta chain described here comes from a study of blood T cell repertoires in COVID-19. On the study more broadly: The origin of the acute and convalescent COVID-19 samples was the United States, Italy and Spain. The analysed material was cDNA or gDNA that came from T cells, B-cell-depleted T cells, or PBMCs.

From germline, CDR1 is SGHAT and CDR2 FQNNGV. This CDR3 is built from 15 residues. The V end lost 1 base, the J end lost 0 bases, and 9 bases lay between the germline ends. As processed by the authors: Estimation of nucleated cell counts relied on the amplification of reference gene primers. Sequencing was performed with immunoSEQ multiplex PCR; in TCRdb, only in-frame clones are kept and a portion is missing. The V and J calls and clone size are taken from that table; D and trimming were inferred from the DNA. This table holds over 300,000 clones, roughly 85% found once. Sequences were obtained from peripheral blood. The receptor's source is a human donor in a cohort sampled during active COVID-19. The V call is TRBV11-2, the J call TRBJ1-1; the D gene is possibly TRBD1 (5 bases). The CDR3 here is CASSLVGQLNTEAFF. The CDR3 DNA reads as TGTGCCAGCAGCTTAGTAGGACAACTGAACACTGAAGCTTTCTTT. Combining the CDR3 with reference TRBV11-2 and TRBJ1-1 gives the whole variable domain EAGVAQSPRYKIIEKRQSVAFWCNPISGHATLYWYQQILGQGPKLLIQFQNNGVVDDSQLPKDRFSAERLKGVDSTLKIQPAKLEDSAVYLCASSLVGQLNTEAFFGQGTRLTVV.